This T cell receptor beta chain appears in the sequencing data of a study of CD8+ T cells in alopecia areata. Treatment meaning: oral pan-JAK inhibitor, 5-10 mg twice daily. Germline CDR1 SGHAT, CDR2 FQNNGV. This CDR3 has 13 residues. Trimming removed 5 bases from V and 12 bases from J, with 17 bases in between. cDNA prepared by RNA extraction and subsequent reverse transcription served as the template for sequencing. Assay: immunoSEQ multiplex PCR; the TCRdb copy retains only in-frame clones and omits some. The sample includes 130,000 to 150,000 clones, about four fifths of them seen just once. The rearrangement links TRBV11-2 to TRBJ2-1; D is possibly TRBD1 (6 bases). Sequenced material: CD8+ T cells sorted from blood, taken at week 4, from a patient treated with tofacitinib. The source of this sequence is a human donor with alopecia areata. As DNA, the CDR3 is TGTGCCAGCAGCCCCGGGTTTGGGGGCGGGCAGTTCTTC. The encoded protein is CASSPGFGGGQFF.